In this sample, the clone carrying this TCR beta chain turned up once. The data were obtained in a study of blood T cell repertoires in COVID-19. The overall study: From the United States, Italy and Spain came samples of acute and convalescent COVID-19. From T cells, B-cell-depleted T cells, or PBMCs came the material, which was cDNA or gDNA.

The CDR3 totals 12 residues. The germline V gene has CDR1 LGHNT and CDR2 FRNRAP. The V end lost 5 bases, the J end lost 4 bases, and 7 bases lay between the germline ends. Per the original methods: Using reference gene primer amplification, nucleated cell counts were estimated. Sequencing was performed with immunoSEQ multiplex PCR; in TCRdb, only in-frame clones are kept and a portion is missing. That table is the source of V, J and clone size, and D and trimming were worked out from the DNA. The sample lists some 16,000 clones; around 84% were seen once. The source is a human donor in a cohort sampled during active COVID-19. The material sequenced was peripheral blood. The rearrangement links TRBV12-5 to TRBJ2-3; D remains unclear. CDR3 nucleotide sequence: TGTGCTAGTGGTCCCCTTTCAGATACGCAGTATTTT. It yields the protein CASGPLSDTQYF.